The 2 T cell receptor beta chains given below trace back to one sample, sequenced in a study of shared clonotypes between healthy human individuals. Data came from immunoSEQ multiplex PCR; TCRdb stores just in-frame clones and leaves some out. Altogether 1.4 million or so clones are present, just under 99% being singletons, with the ten largest covering approximately 0.38%. Sequencing was performed on naive CD4+ T cells sorted from blood. Subset meaning: CD45RA+ positively selected. All receptors derive from a man aged 30 to 45 in good health.

V is TRBV11-3 and J is TRBJ2-7; TRBD2 agrees at 8 bases. The J segment lost 5 bases and the V segment lost 0 bases, leaving 9 bases of the junction unmatched. The CDR3 contains 16 residues. Germline-derived CDR1 and CDR2 are SGHNT and YENEEA. The CDR3 loop is CASSLDIERESDEQYF. CDR3 coding DNA: TGTGCCAGCAGCTTAGATATCGAGCGGGAGAGTGACGAGCAGTACTTC.

The V and J genes are TRBV18 and TRBJ1-2; D is unresolved. This CDR3 is 14 amino acids long. Germline V gene data show CDR1 as KGHSH and CDR2 as LQKENI. V was pared by 3 bases and J by 2 bases, with 10 bases between. In nucleotides, the CDR3 is TGTGCCAGCTCACCCATAAACTTGAACTATGGCTACACCTTC. Its protein is CASSPINLNYGYTF. Full variable domain (missing parts from reference TRBV18 and TRBJ1-2): NAGVMQNPRHLVRRRGQEARLRCSPMKGHSHVYWYRQLPEEGLKFMVYLQKENIIDESGMPKERFSAEFPKEGPSILRIQQVVRGDSAAYFCASSPINLNYGYTFGSGTRLTVV.